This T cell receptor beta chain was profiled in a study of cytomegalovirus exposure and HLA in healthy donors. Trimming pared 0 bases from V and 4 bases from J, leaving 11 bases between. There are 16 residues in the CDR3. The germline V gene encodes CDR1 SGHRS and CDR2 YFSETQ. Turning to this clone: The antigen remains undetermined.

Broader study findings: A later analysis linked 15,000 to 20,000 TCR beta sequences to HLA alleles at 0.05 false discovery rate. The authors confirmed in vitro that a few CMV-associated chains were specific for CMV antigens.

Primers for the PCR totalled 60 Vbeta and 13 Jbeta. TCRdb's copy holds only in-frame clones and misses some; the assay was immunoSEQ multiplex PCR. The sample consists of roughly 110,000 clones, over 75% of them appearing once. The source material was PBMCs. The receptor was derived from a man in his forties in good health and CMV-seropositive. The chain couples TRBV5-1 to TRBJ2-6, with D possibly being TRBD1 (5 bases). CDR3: CASSLDRSFGANVLTF. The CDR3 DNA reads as TGCGCCAGCAGCTTGGACAGGTCCTTCGGGGCCAACGTCCTGACTTTC.